This passage covers 14 T cell receptor beta chains from one sample sequenced in a study of T cell changes during pregnancy in multiple sclerosis. TCRdb keeps only in-frame clones here, not all; method: immunoSEQ multiplex PCR. The sample lists roughly 76,000 clones, nearly 95% occurring once. The input for sequencing was CD4+ T cells from peripheral blood mononuclear cells, taken after pregnancy. The receptors were sampled from a female donor with multiple sclerosis, enrolled in a pregnancy study.

The chain is built from TRBV18 and TRBJ2-7; TRBD2 might be the D (7 bases). CDR3 length: 12 amino acids. Germline V lookup: CDR1 KGHSH, CDR2 LQKENI. Trimming shortened V by 6 bases and J by 6 bases, and 12 bases separated the two germline ends. CDR3 sequence (DNA): TGTGCCAGCTCGGGGGGGCAGGGCGAGCAGTACTTC. As protein: CASSGGQGEQYF.

The J gene is TRBJ1-4, the V gene TRBV7-2; possibly TRBD1 for D (6 bases). CDR1 and CDR2 (germline): SGHTA, FQGNSA. The CDR3 covers 15 residues. V shed 1 base and J shed 6 bases, with 12 bases lying between them. As DNA, the CDR3 is TGTGCCAGCAGCTTAGGACGGGGGGCTCATGAAAAACTGTTTTTT. The encoded protein is CASSLGRGAHEKLFF.

V is TRBV29-1 and J is TRBJ1-2; 9 bases fit TRBD1. After removal of 7 bases from V and 6 bases from J, the junction contained 6 bases not matched to a gene. Germline CDR1 and CDR2: SQVTM and ANQGSEA. This CDR3 comprises 12 residues. DNA for the CDR3: TGCAGCGCTTCACAGGGGGCGGATGGCTACACCTTC. Translating it yields CSASQGADGYTF.

The J gene is TRBJ1-1, the V gene TRBV5-1; D not resolved. V dropped 0 bases and J dropped 4 bases, with 13 bases sitting between them. The germline V gene has CDR1 SGHRS and CDR2 YFSETQ. CDR3 length: 15 residues. This CDR3 reads CASSLDTGMGTEAFF. CDR3 in DNA: TGCGCCAGCAGCTTGGATACGGGAATGGGCACTGAAGCTTTCTTT.

The sample holds a few counts of this clone. J is TRBJ2-7 and V is TRBV7-2, with TRBD1 matching 8 bases. Losses at the gene ends were 3 bases for V and 2 bases for J; bases not matched to a gene: 3. CDR3 length: 14 amino acids. The germline gives CDR1 SGHTA, CDR2 FQGNSA. This chain's CDR3 is CASSFGQGPYEQYF. The CDR3 region has the DNA TGTGCCAGCAGCTTCGGACAGGGTCCCTACGAGCAGTACTTC.

The V and J genes are TRBV5-1 and TRBJ1-2; 8 bases fit TRBD1. CDR3 length: 17 residues. Germline assignment: CDR1 SGHRS and CDR2 YFSETQ. With V trimmed by 3 bases and J by 7 bases, 17 bases remained unmatched. The CDR3 sequence is CASSSRDRLQGSGGYTF. The DNA for the CDR3 is TGCGCCAGCAGCTCCCGGGACAGGTTGCAGGGGAGTGGTGGCTACACCTTC.

This chain connects TRBV6-1 to TRBJ2-5; 10 nucleotides agree with TRBD1. TRBJ2-7 matches the DNA end more closely, so the J call is doubtful. Germline values: CDR1 MNHNS, CDR2 SASEGT. The CDR3 spans 14 residues. CDR3 loop: CASRLTGGGNEQYF. The CDR3 DNA follows: TGTGCCAGCAGACTGACAGGGGGCGGGAACGAGCAGTACTTC.

The CDR3 region is CASSPTPQVLPQHF. The CDR3 nucleotides are TGTGCCAGCAGCCCCACTCCGCAAGTTCTGCCCCAGCATTTT. This rearrangement joins TRBV7-8 to TRBJ1-5; D uncertain. Germline CDR1 SGHVS, CDR2 FQNEAQ. The germline V and J ends were trimmed by 5 bases and 9 bases, with 17 bases remaining between them. CDR3 length: 14 amino acids.

This chain uses TRBV30 with TRBJ1-2, with D possibly being TRBD1 (6 bases). This CDR3 is built from 14 residues. The V end was cut by 4 bases, the J end by 1 base, with 13 bases between. CDR1 is GTSNPN, CDR2 SVGIG, per germline (reference sequence). The CDR3 reads CAWTRTDFNYGYTF. In nucleotides, the CDR3 is TGTGCCTGGACCAGGACAGATTTTAACTATGGCTACACCTTC.

The chain combines TRBV5-1 with TRBJ1-4; tentatively, D is TRBD1 (6 bases). V dropped 3 bases and J dropped 5 bases, with 11 bases sitting between them. The CDR3 runs 14 residues. Looked up from germline, CDR1 is SGHRS and CDR2 is YFSETQ. The CDR3 coding sequence is TGCGCCAGCAGCTCCGGGACACCAAATGAAAAACTGTTTTTT. As protein: CASSSGTPNEKLFF.

The V call is TRBV7-2, the J call TRBJ1-2; the match to TRBD1 covers 8 bases. J gave up 2 bases and V 1 base, and 6 bases lay outside the gene matches. The CDR3 runs 16 residues. Germline CDR1 is SGHTA and CDR2 is FQGNSA. Written as DNA, the CDR3 is TGTGCCAGCAGCTTAGACGGGACAGGCCTGAACTATGGCTACACCTTC. It specifies CASSLDGTGLNYGYTF.

The chain links TRBV5-1 to TRBJ2-1, with 7 bases fitting TRBD2. The trim removed 4 bases at V and 0 bases at J, leaving 10 bases unmatched. The CDR3 has 17 residues. Germline V gene lookup returns CDR1 SGHRS and CDR2 YFSETQ. The DNA for the CDR3 is TGCGCCAGCAGCGGCGAACTAGCGTCTCACTCCTACAATGAGCAGTTCTTC. As protein: CASSGELASHSYNEQFF.

The gene calls are TRBV5-1 and TRBJ2-6, with D perhaps matching TRBD1 (6 bases). Trimming pared 2 bases from V and 4 bases from J, leaving 10 bases between. From germline, CDR1 is SGHRS and CDR2 YFSETQ. The CDR3 contains 15 residues. The CDR3 loop reads CASSLQGSGANVLTF. The CDR3 region has the DNA TGCGCCAGCAGCTTACAGGGTTCCGGGGCCAACGTCCTGACTTTC. Looking up the rest from reference TRBV5-1 and TRBJ2-6 gives the full variable domain: KAGVTQTPRYLIKTRGQQVTLSCSPISGHRSVSWYQQTPGQGLQFLFEYFSETQRNKGNFPGRFSGRQFSNSRSEMNVSTLELGDSALYLCASSLQGSGANVLTFGAGSRLTVL.

The chain recombines TRBV7-2 with TRBJ2-5, with 7 bases that match TRBD2. V was pared by 5 bases and J by 2 bases, with 8 bases of the junction left unmatched. The CDR3 has 15 amino acids. CDR1 is SGHTA, CDR2 FQGNSA, per germline. CDR3 protein: CASSPTSAPQETQYF. The CDR3 DNA is TGTGCCAGCAGCCCAACTAGCGCCCCGCAAGAGACCCAGTACTTC.